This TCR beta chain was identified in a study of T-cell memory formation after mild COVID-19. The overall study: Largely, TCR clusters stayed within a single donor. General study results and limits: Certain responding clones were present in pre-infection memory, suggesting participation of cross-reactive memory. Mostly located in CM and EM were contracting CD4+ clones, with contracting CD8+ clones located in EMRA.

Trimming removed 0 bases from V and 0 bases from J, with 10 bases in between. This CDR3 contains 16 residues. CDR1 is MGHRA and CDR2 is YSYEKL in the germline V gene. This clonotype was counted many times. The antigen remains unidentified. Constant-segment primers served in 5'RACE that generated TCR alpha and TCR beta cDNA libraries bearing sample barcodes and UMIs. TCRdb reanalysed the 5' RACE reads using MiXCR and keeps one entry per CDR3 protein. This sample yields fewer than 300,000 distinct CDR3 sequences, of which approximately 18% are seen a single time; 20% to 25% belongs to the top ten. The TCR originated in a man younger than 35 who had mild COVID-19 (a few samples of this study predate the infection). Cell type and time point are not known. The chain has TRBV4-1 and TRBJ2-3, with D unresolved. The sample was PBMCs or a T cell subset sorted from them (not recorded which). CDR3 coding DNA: TGCGCCAGCAGCCAAGAGTCACTACCAAGCACAGATACGCAGTATTTT. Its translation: CASSQESLPSTDTQYF.